Below, 3 T cell receptor beta chains from the same sample are listed, as sequenced in a study of CDR3 diversity in severe acne. TCRdb itself ran the PCR reads through MiXCR, one entry per CDR3 protein. The repertoire consists of about 85,000 distinct CDR3 sequences, with 45% to 50% occurring once and the leading ten covering about 9.5%. Material: blood. These receptors all come from a male donor in good health, serving as a control.

V and J are TRBV12-3 or TRBV12-4 and TRBJ2-7; TRBD1 matches at 10 bases. The CDR3 has 16 residues. After removal of 5 bases from V and 5 bases from J, the junction contained 12 bases not matched to a gene. As DNA, the CDR3 is TGTGCCAGCAGTCCGTGGACAGGGGGGAGTATGAACGAGCAGTACTTC. Translated, it gives CASSPWTGGSMNEQYF.

Only a few counts were recorded for this clonotype. The rearrangement uses TRBV18 and TRBJ2-1; D is perhaps TRBD2 (6 bases). Germline V gene data show CDR1 as KGHSH and CDR2 as LQKENI. The V end was cut by 3 bases, the J end by 5 bases, with 14 bases between. There are 15 residues in the CDR3. CDR3 protein: CASSPGRGSNNEQFF. The CDR3 coding sequence is TGTGCCAGCTCACCGGGGCGGGGATCCAACAATGAGCAGTTCTTC.

By share, this clonotype ranks as medium-sized. V is TRBV4-1 and J is TRBJ2-7; possibly TRBD2 for D (5 bases). V was cut by 3 bases and J by 0 bases, with 12 bases left in between. In germline, CDR1 is MGHRA, CDR2 YSYEKL. The CDR3 is 15 amino acids. Written as DNA, the CDR3 is TGCGCCAGCAGCCATTCTAGCTCCGGCTCCTACGAGCAGTACTTC. It codes for CASSHSSSGSYEQYF.